This TCR beta chain originates from a study of T cell changes during pregnancy in multiple sclerosis. The CDR3 has 13 residues. V lost 0 bases, J lost 8 bases, and 7 bases lay in between. Germline loops: CDR1 MGHRA, CDR2 YSYEKL. Measured with immunoSEQ multiplex PCR; TCRdb has only the in-frame clones, and not every one. The data contain approximately 27,000 clones, less than 90% of them seen just once; the ten biggest clones take up 7% to 9%. The TCR was taken from a female donor with multiple sclerosis, enrolled in a pregnancy study. Sequenced material: CD8+ T cells from peripheral blood mononuclear cells, taken before pregnancy. J is TRBJ1-4 and V is TRBV4-1; D remains unclear. The CDR3 loop reads CASSQDAEEKLFF. Written as DNA, the CDR3 is TGCGCCAGCAGCCAAGACGCGGAAGAAAAACTGTTTTTT.